This is a list of T cell receptor beta chains from one sample in a study of blood T cells in healthy people across ages. TCRdb itself ran the 5' RACE reads through MiXCR, one entry per CDR3 protein. Seen here are around 780,000 distinct CDR3 sequences, more than 55% observed once, and the top ten hold roughly 25%. Sequenced input: blood. The origin of the receptors is a man aged 40-49 years in good health. Each CDR3 is given without its conserved first and last residue. The D gene is left open where the match is weak. Not all rows give a size; the values are once, few, many and, for expanded clones, a class.

-,TRBJ2-3,TRBD2,TRBV10-3,AISGGSTDTQY
-,TRBJ2-1,-,TRBV29-1,SVAAATINEQF
-,TRBJ2-6,TRBD1,TRBV7-2,ASSLGGQGAFGANVLT
-,TRBJ2-7,TRBD2,TRBV20-1,SATKLAGETYEQY
once,TRBJ1-1,-,TRBV5-1,ASSLDRAPSQREKAF
-,TRBJ1-2,TRBD1,TRBV7-2,ASTYPGTANYGYT
-,TRBJ2-3,TRBD2,TRBV15,ATSRELAEGADTQY
-,TRBJ2-7,-,TRBV29-1,SVEDASYEQY
-,TRBJ1-5,-,TRBV20-1,SARDMLPSNQPQH
-,TRBJ1-5,-,TRBV20-1,SARVGAEQPQH
-,TRBJ2-3,TRBD1,TRBV7-8,ASSPTDRGWTDTQY
-,-,-,TRBV29-1,SVTRAGEQNIQY
-,TRBJ2-7,-,TRBV5-1,ASSASGVTYEQY
few,TRBJ2-7,-,TRBV9,ASSIQAVPYEQY
-,TRBJ2-1,-,TRBV15,ATSDDEIGTEQF
-,TRBJ2-3,-,TRBV4-2,ASSERGATSTDTQY
once,TRBJ2-7,TRBD2,TRBV15,ATSSQLAEINNEQY
few,TRBJ2-3,-,TRBV10-3,ATQREPHTDTQY
few,TRBJ2-3,TRBD2,TRBV7-2,ASTEGLGTKLSSDTQY
few,TRBJ2-1,TRBD2,TRBV24-1,ATSDPKRGGYNEQF
few,TRBJ2-3,TRBD2,TRBV7-3,ASSRDRTSGSGTQY
-,TRBJ2-7,-,TRBV4-1,ASGQLNYEQY
few,TRBJ1-2,-,TRBV20-1,SATGRPAFNYGYT
-,-,TRBD2,TRBV2,ASRGGTKDIQY
once,TRBJ2-5,-,TRBV25-1,ASSDLTGSEEQY
-,-,-,TRBV13,TSSLGGGGAYEQY
-,TRBJ2-1,TRBD1,TRBV19,ASSINRDSKNEQF
-,TRBJ1-4,-,TRBV12-3/TRBV12-4,ASSLVRSSEKLF
-,TRBJ2-1,TRBD1,TRBV28,ASIQQGMSYNEQF
-,TRBJ2-5,TRBD1,TRBV27,ASSPEKTGIQETQY
-,TRBJ2-1,TRBD2,TRBV29-1,SVGSHGRGNSGRVNEQF
-,-,-,TRBV9,ASSVEQEASRTQY
-,TRBJ2-5,TRBD2,TRBV3-1,ASSQIPSGGETQY
-,TRBJ2-3,TRBD2,TRBV9,ASSVSGRRGNGDTQY
-,TRBJ2-1,-,TRBV3-1,ASSQVASDNNEQF
few,TRBJ1-1,-,TRBV7-9,ASSPWRTEAF
-,TRBJ1-5,-,TRBV7-9,ASSFNTEAGLKPQH
few,TRBJ1-2,-,TRBV3-1,ASSPPGAYGYT
few,TRBJ2-5,-,TRBV10-3,AISAGSQETQY
-,TRBJ2-7,TRBD2,TRBV20-1,SAPLAGAGNEQY
-,TRBJ1-2,-,TRBV7-3,ASSPGGRGRVGYT
-,TRBJ2-7,TRBD2,TRBV20-1,SARDSNSGSYEQY
-,TRBJ2-7,-,TRBV4-1,ASSRELGFEQY
-,TRBJ2-7,-,TRBV2,ASSAWTEQY
-,TRBJ2-6,-,TRBV28,ASRRTGYSTGANVLT
-,TRBJ1-6,-,TRBV18,ASSYGSQVNNSPLH
-,TRBJ1-2,TRBD1,TRBV20-1,SAREITKGTDNYGYT
few,TRBJ2-7,-,TRBV28,ASRTSIPNGARRTYEQY
many,TRBJ2-5,-,TRBV29-1,SVENGETQY
-,TRBJ2-5,TRBD1,TRBV7-3,ASSSTGTGGEETQY
few,TRBJ2-3,-,TRBV7-2,ASSLVVDTDTQY
-,TRBJ1-4,-,TRBV3-1,ASSLTDRTPEKLF
once,TRBJ1-4,-,TRBV12-3/TRBV12-4,ASSSGTEHQKLF
-,-,TRBD1,TRBV6-6,ASSDGGQGEQY
-,TRBJ1-2,TRBD1,TRBV5-1,ASSKDRDYGYT
-,TRBJ1-2,TRBD1,TRBV4-1,ASSQADRDIGYT
-,TRBJ2-7,-,TRBV25-1,ASRDTVMSSYEQY
-,TRBJ2-7,TRBD1,TRBV7-9,ASNYNRQGEQY
-,TRBJ2-3,-,TRBV29-1,SVEELDRSYRVGGRVHFVTQY